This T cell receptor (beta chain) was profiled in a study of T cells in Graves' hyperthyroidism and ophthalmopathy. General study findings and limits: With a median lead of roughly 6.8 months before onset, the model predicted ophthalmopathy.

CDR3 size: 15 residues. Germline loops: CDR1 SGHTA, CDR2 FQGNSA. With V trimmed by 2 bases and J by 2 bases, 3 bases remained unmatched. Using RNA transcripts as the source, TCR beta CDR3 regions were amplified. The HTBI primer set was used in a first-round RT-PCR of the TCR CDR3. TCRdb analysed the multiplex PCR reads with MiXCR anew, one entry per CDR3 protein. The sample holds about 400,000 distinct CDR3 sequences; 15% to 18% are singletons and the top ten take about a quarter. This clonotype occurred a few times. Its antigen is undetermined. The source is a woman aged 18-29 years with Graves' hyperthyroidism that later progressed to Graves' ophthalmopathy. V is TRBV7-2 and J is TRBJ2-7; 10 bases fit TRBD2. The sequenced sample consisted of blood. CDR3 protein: CASSLRTSGTYEQYF. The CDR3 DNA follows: TGTGCCAGCAGCTTAAGAACTAGCGGGACCTACGAGCAGTACTTC.